This T cell receptor (beta chain) was identified in a study of shared clonotypes between healthy human individuals. General study points: Generally, naive subsets came out with larger estimated richness than memory subsets. Clonotype sharing among donors, it was expected, would be affected by sequencing depth.

Worth noting for this clone: Its antigen is as yet unknown.

Terminally differentiated effector memory CD45RA+ cells were excluded by CCR7 positive selection of CD45RO-negative cells. Genomic DNA of each subset was evenly split across several immunoSEQ plates. Original processing notes: ImmunoSEQ output lacked quality scores and full-length reads, limiting matched filtering. Measured with immunoSEQ multiplex PCR; TCRdb has only the in-frame clones, and not every one. V, J and clone size derive from that table, while D and trimming were established from the DNA sequence. Among roughly 650,000 clones, about 95% were seen once, and the ten largest hold approximately 0.12%. This receptor was obtained from a woman aged 25 to 39 in good health. Sequenced material: naive CD8+ T cells sorted from blood.

In DNA, the CDR3 is TGTGCCAGCAGTTCGGGACAGGGAGACACTGAAGCTTTCTTT. This translates into CASSSGQGDTEAFF. V is TRBV7-3 and J is TRBJ1-1, with 9 bases that match TRBD1. The junction had 5 bases not matched to a gene; V was cut back by 6 bases and J by 3 bases. This CDR3 comprises 14 residues. The V gene's germline CDR1 is SGHTA and CDR2 FQGTGA.